The 27 T cell receptor beta chains in this list originate from one sample, sequenced in a study of neoadjuvant nivolumab and ipilimumab in lung cancer. The data were produced by immunoSEQ multiplex PCR, yet TCRdb's version contains in-frame clones alone and is incomplete. The data contain some 10,000 clones, around 77% of them seen just once; the ten biggest clones take up about 3.4%. The material sequenced was tumor tissue, taken after neoadjuvant nivolumab, alone or with ipilimumab, at or shortly before surgery. The receptors were sampled from an adult with non-small cell lung cancer.

The J gene is TRBJ2-6, the V gene TRBV30; D possibly corresponds to TRBD1 (6 bases). The CDR3 contains 15 residues. The V end lost 3 bases, the J end lost 2 bases, and 11 bases lay between the germline ends. CDR1 is GTSNPN and CDR2 is SVGIG in the germline V gene (reference sequence). The CDR3 here is CAWRVQGAGANVLTF. CDR3 coding DNA: TGTGCCTGGAGAGTACAGGGAGCTGGGGCCAACGTCCTGACTTTC.

V and J are TRBV15 and TRBJ2-2; no definite D call. CDR1 is LNHNV, CDR2 YYDKDF, per germline (reference sequence). This CDR3 contains 15 residues. Between the trimmed V and J ends, which lost 1 base and 3 bases, there was a span of 9 bases. The CDR3 DNA sequence: TGTGCCACCAGCAGAGGATCGGAGCACACCGGGGAGCTGTTTTTT. Translating it yields CATSRGSEHTGELFF.

The rearrangement uses TRBV28 and TRBJ2-2; no reliable D call. The germline V gene has CDR1 MDHEN and CDR2 SYDVKM. This CDR3 is built from 12 residues. V was pared by 2 bases and J by 4 bases, with 2 bases between. The CDR3 loop is CASSLVTGELFF. CDR3 coding DNA: TGTGCCAGCAGTTTAGTCACCGGGGAGCTGTTTTTT.

The chain has TRBV10-2 and TRBJ2-3; 11 positions agree with TRBD1. The CDR3 has 17 residues. V dropped 5 bases and J dropped 3; count of bases not matched to a gene: 10. CDR1 is WSHSY and CDR2 is SAAADI in the germline V gene. The CDR3 is CASSPGQGVSATDTQYF. The CDR3 DNA is TGCGCCAGCAGTCCGGGACAGGGGGTCAGCGCGACAGATACGCAGTATTTT.

This sequence joins TRBV5-1 and TRBJ1-1; 7 bases match TRBD1. CDR1 SGHRS and CDR2 YFSETQ come from the germline V gene. With V trimmed by 3 bases and J by 0 bases, 2 bases remained unmatched. The CDR3 is 14 residues long. The CDR3 loop reads CASSSGQMNTEAFF. CDR3 bases: TGCGCCAGCAGCTCGGGACAGATGAACACTGAAGCTTTCTTT.

The rearrangement joins TRBV7-2 to TRBJ1-4; D remains ambiguous. Germline values: CDR1 SGHTA, CDR2 FQGNSA. The germline V and J ends were trimmed by 5 bases and 10 bases, with 14 bases remaining between them. The CDR3 is 13 residues long. The CDR3 DNA follows: TGTGCCAGCAGCACCGACACATGGCGAAAACTGTTTTTT. The encoded protein is CASSTDTWRKLFF.

This sequence joins TRBV30 and TRBJ2-1; the D gene could be TRBD1 or TRBD2 (7 bases each). Between the trimmed V and J ends, which lost 0 bases and 9 bases, there was a span of 18 bases. The germline CDR1 and CDR2 sequences are GTSNPN and SVGIG (reference sequence). The CDR3 spans 15 residues. DNA for the CDR3: TGTGCCTGGAGTGTAGGCACTCGGGGGGACAGTGAGCAGTTCTTC. Its protein is CAWSVGTRGDSEQFF.

The rearrangement uses TRBV6-6 and TRBJ2-1, with 14 positions matching TRBD2. Germline CDR1 is MNHNY and CDR2 is SVGAGI (reference sequence). V shed 4 bases, J shed 9 bases, and the junction held 2 bases outside the gene matches. This CDR3 has 14 residues. The CDR3 reads CASSFGLAGGEQFF. In nucleotides, the CDR3 is TGTGCCAGCAGTTTCGGACTAGCGGGAGGTGAGCAGTTCTTC.

The chain is built from TRBV6-4 and TRBJ2-4; 7 bases match TRBD2. With V trimmed by 10 bases and J by 0 bases, 21 bases remained unmatched. The germline CDR1 and CDR2 sequences are MRHNA and SNTAGT. The CDR3 has 19 amino acids. CDR3 bases: TGTGCCACCCTGTCGACACGGGGGGAGAAAATCCTAGCCAAAAACATTCAGTACTTC. Translation gives CATLSTRGEKILAKNIQYF.

The chain has TRBV5-1 and TRBJ2-6; D remains unclear. Germline CDR1 is SGHRS and CDR2 is YFSETQ. This CDR3 is built from 17 residues. V gave up 4 bases and J gave up 0 bases, with 14 bases separating them. CDR3 sequence reads: CASSLSGLSSGANVLTF. CDR3 in DNA: TGCGCCAGCAGCCTTTCCGGGCTTAGCTCTGGGGCCAACGTCCTGACTTTC.

The chain joins TRBV19 to TRBJ2-3, with a weak D call TRBD1 (6 bases). The V gene lost 3 bases and the J gene lost 1 base, with 14 bases spanning the gap. This CDR3 spans 16 amino acids. In germline, CDR1 is LNHDA, CDR2 SQIVND (reference sequence). The chain's CDR3 is CASSIRQVLGTDTQYF. CDR3 sequence (DNA): TGTGCCAGTAGTATTAGACAGGTTTTAGGCACAGATACGCAGTATTTT.

The chain is built from TRBV28 and TRBJ2-7; TRBD1 is a possible D gene (5 bases). From germline, CDR1 is MDHEN and CDR2 SYDVKM. With 5 bases removed from V and 3 bases from J, the gap between germline ends came to 5 bases. CDR3 length: 11 residues. CDR3 residues: CASSQGYEQYF. Written as DNA, the CDR3 is TGTGCCAGCAGTCAGGGCTACGAGCAGTACTTC.

The chain couples TRBV6-1 to TRBJ1-5; the D is unclear. The length of the CDR3 is 12 residues. V was pared by 1 base and J by 5 bases, with 3 bases between. CDR1 is MNHNS, CDR2 SASEGT, per germline. The CDR3 is CASSEGDQPQHF. The CDR3 DNA follows: TGTGCCAGCAGTGAAGGGGATCAGCCCCAGCATTTT.

The J gene is TRBJ1-2, the V gene TRBV30, with D unresolved. In germline, CDR1 is GTSNPN, CDR2 SVGIG (reference sequence). V lost 0 bases and J lost 4, with 6 bases in between. This CDR3 contains 12 residues. CDR3 nucleotide sequence: TGTGCCTGGAGTGTAGGGCCCTATGGCTACACCTTC. Amino acid sequence: CAWSVGPYGYTF.

This clone was found once. The J gene is TRBJ2-3, the V gene TRBV11-3; 13 bases are shared with TRBD2. The CDR3 sequence is 18 residues long. Germline CDR1 is SGHNT and CDR2 is YENEEA. The V segment lost 1 base and the J segment 6 bases; nucleotides outside the gene matches: 10. In DNA, the CDR3 is TGTGCCAGCAGCTTAGGAGCCTCACTAGCGGGAGGGCCTGATACGCAGTATTTT. This translates into CASSLGASLAGGPDTQYF.

V and J are TRBV6-6 and TRBJ1-2; D is perhaps TRBD1 (6 bases). The CDR3 runs to 15 residues. Trimming took 4 bases from V and 6 from J, leaving 18 bases between them. Looked up from germline, CDR1 is MNHNY and CDR2 is SVGAGI (reference sequence). CDR3 residues: CASSSMTGGGDGYTF. In DNA form, the CDR3 reads TGTGCCAGCAGTTCTATGACAGGAGGAGGAGATGGCTACACCTTC.

J is TRBJ2-7 and V is TRBV10-3; possibly TRBD1 or TRBD2 for D (6 bases each). The V end was cut by 6 bases, the J end by 6 bases, with 9 bases between. This CDR3 region has 11 residues. Germline CDR1 ENHRY, CDR2 SYGVKD. The CDR3 DNA is TGTGCCATCAGACAGGGAGGCGAGCAGTACTTC. This translates into CAIRQGGEQYF.

This clone came up a few times. The V and J genes are TRBV5-5 and TRBJ2-1, with 7 bases fitting TRBD2. The V gene end was trimmed by 4 bases and the J gene end by 5 bases; junction bases not matched to a gene: 6. This CDR3 comprises 14 residues. Germline V gene lookup returns CDR1 SGHKS and CDR2 YYEKEE (reference sequence). The CDR3: CASSQTLADNEQFF. The CDR3 DNA sequence: TGTGCCAGCAGCCAGACTCTAGCGGACAATGAGCAGTTCTTC.

The rearrangement joins TRBV7-8 to TRBJ2-3; TRBD2 aligns across 7 bases. V was pared by 1 base and J by 5 bases, with 6 bases of the junction left unmatched. This CDR3 spans 15 amino acids. Germline loops: CDR1 SGHVS, CDR2 FQNEAQ. The CDR3 region has the DNA TGTGCCAGCAGCTTAGGTGGGAGGGCGGAAGATACGCAGTATTTT. Its translation is CASSLGGRAEDTQYF.

This sequence joins TRBV5-4 and TRBJ2-2, with D possibly TRBD2 on 6 matching bases. The germline gives CDR1 SGHNT, CDR2 YYREEE (reference sequence). The CDR3 is made up of 15 amino acids. Deletions cut 5 bases from V and 1 base from J, with 12 bases between. The CDR3 region has the DNA TGTGCCAGCAGTTGGACTATCCTGAACACCGGGGAGCTGTTTTTT. Amino acids: CASSWTILNTGELFF.

This chain connects TRBV7-2 to TRBJ1-2; 9 positions agree with TRBD1. The V gene end was trimmed by 5 bases and the J gene end by 8 bases; junction bases not matched to a gene: 9. Per germline, CDR1 SGHTA and CDR2 FQGNSA. CDR3 length: 14 amino acids. The DNA for the CDR3 is TGTGCCAGCAGCACGGGACAGGGTCTATTAGGCTACACCTTC. It encodes CASSTGQGLLGYTF.

This rearrangement joins TRBV28 to TRBJ1-1; no reliable D call. There are 13 residues in the CDR3. V lost 8 bases to trimming and J lost 4 bases, with 14 bases between them. CDR1 is MDHEN, CDR2 SYDVKM, per germline. The CDR3 sequence is CASYRQESTEAFF. The CDR3 region has the DNA TGTGCCAGCTATAGGCAGGAGAGCACTGAAGCTTTCTTT.

The genes are TRBV7-3 and TRBJ2-3, with TRBD2 matching over 9 bases. CDR3 length: 15 amino acids. The germline V gene encodes CDR1 SGHTA and CDR2 FQGTGA. The V and J ends lost 2 bases and 0 bases, in that order; junction bases with no gene match: 0. CDR3 in amino acids: CASSLAGGSTDTQYF. CDR3 nucleotide sequence: TGTGCCAGCAGCTTAGCGGGAGGGAGCACAGATACGCAGTATTTT.

The chain is built from TRBV6-6 and TRBJ2-2; 10 bases match TRBD2. The CDR3 length is 16 residues. From germline, CDR1 is MNHNY and CDR2 SVGAGI (reference sequence). V lost 4 bases, J lost 2 bases, and 4 bases stayed unmatched. The CDR3 nucleotides read TGTGCCAGCAGTTTAGGACTAGCGGTAAACACCGGGGAGCTGTTTTTT. The encoded protein is CASSLGLAVNTGELFF.

The genes are TRBV28 and TRBJ1-3; 7 bases agree with TRBD1. V lost 5 bases to trimming and J lost 0 bases; unmatched junction nucleotides: 4. In germline, CDR1 is MDHEN, CDR2 SYDVKM. The CDR3 is 15 amino acids. The CDR3 bases are TGTGCCAGCAGTCCAGGGACAGCCTCTGGAAACACCATATATTTT. Encoded protein: CASSPGTASGNTIYF.

This clone has only a few counts. The chain is built from TRBV7-2 and TRBJ2-3; TRBD2 matches 9 bases. Germline CDR1 reads SGHTA; CDR2 reads FQGNSA. CDR3 length: 19 amino acids. With 4 bases clipped from V and 5 bases from J, the junction kept 19 bases outside the gene matches. CDR3 loop: CASSSRRRGLAQTGDTQYF. CDR3 nucleotides: TGTGCCAGCAGCTCCCGTAGAAGGGGACTAGCCCAGACGGGAGATACGCAGTATTTT.

This chain connects TRBV11-2 to TRBJ1-1; maybe TRBD1 (5 bases). The CDR3 spans 15 residues. The V gene's germline CDR1 is SGHAT and CDR2 FQNNGV. Between the trimmed V and J ends, which lost 3 bases and 1 base, there was a span of 12 bases. The CDR3, as DNA: TGTGCCAGCAGCTTTATCAGGGTTCCGAACACTGAAGCTTTCTTT. Its protein is CASSFIRVPNTEAFF.